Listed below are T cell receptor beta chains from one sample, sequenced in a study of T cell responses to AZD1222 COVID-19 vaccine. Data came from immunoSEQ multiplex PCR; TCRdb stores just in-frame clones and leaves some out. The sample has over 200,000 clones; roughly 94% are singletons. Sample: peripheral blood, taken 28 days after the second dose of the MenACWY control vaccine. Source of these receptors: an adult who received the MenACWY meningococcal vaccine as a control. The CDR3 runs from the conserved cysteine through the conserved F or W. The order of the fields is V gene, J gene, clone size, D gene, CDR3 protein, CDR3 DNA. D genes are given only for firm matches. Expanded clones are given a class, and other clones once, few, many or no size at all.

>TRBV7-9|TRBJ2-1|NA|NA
CASSLAGVDEQFF
TGTGCCAGCAGCTTAGCTGGGGTGGATGAGCAGTTCTTC
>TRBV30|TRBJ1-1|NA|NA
CAWSVRGATEAFF
TGTGCCTGGAGTGTTAGGGGAGCCACTGAAGCTTTCTTT
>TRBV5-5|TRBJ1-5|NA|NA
CASSSTGSNQPQHF
TGTGCCAGCAGCTCTACAGGGTCGAATCAGCCCCAGCATTTT
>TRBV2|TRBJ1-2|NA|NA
CASSEILGWGYTF
TGTGCCAGCAGTGAAATCTTGGGTTGGGGCTACACCTTC
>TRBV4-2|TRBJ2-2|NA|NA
CASSQDRAGELFF
TGTGCCAGCAGCCAAGACAGGGCCGGGGAGCTGTTTTTT
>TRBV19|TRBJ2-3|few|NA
CASSIGADGDTQYF
TGTGCCAGTAGTATAGGGGCTGATGGGGATACGCAGTATTTT
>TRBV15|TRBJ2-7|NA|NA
CATSRAGGGYEQYF
TGTGCCACCAGCAGAGCGGGGGGCGGATACGAGCAGTACTTC
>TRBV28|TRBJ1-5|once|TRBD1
CASRYGTGSNQPQHF
TGTGCCAGCAGGTACGGGACAGGTAGCAATCAGCCCCAGCATTTT
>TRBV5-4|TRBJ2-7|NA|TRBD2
CASSPGGLAGPFTYEQYF
TGTGCCAGCAGCCCGGGAGGACTAGCGGGGCCCTTTACCTACGAGCAGTACTTC
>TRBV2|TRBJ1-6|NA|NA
CASRIGWGALSPLHF
TGTGCCAGCAGGATAGGTTGGGGTGCGCTTTCACCCCTCCACTTT
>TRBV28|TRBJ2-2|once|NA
CASSPPKVARTGELFF
TGTGCCAGCAGTCCCCCGAAGGTAGCGCGCACCGGGGAGCTGTTTTTT
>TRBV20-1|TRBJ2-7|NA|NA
CSAPFSYEQYF
TGCAGTGCTCCGTTCTCCTACGAGCAGTACTTC
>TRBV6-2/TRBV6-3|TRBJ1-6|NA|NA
CASSYRPDSNSPLHF
TGTGCCAGCAGTTACAGGCCGGACAGTAATTCACCCCTCCACTTT
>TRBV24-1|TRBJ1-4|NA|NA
CATSVRDPLVGEKLFF
TGTGCCACCAGTGTACGGGACCCTTTAGTGGGTGAAAAACTGTTTTTT
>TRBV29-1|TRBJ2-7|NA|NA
CSVETGSYEQYF
TGCAGCGTTGAAACAGGCTCCTACGAGCAGTACTTC
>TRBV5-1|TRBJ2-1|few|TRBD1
CASRETGGRAGVHNEQFF
TGCGCCAGCAGGGAGACAGGGGGGCGGGCGGGAGTGCATAATGAGCAGTTCTTC
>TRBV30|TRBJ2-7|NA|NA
CAWSSSSEQYF
TGTGCCTGGAGTAGTTCATCCGAGCAGTACTTC
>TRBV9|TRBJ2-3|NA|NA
CASTVRSSTDTQYF
TGTGCCAGCACCGTACGGTCTAGCACAGATACGCAGTATTTT
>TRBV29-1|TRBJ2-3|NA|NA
CSVGPASTDTQYF
TGCAGCGTTGGCCCCGCTAGCACAGATACGCAGTATTTT
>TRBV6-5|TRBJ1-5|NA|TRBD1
CASRRQGDGSQPQHF
TGTGCCAGCAGGCGACAGGGGGACGGGAGTCAGCCCCAGCATTTT
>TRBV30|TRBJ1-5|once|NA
CAWSPGAGQPQHF
TGTGCCTGGAGCCCAGGGGCAGGGCAGCCCCAGCATTTT
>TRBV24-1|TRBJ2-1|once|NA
CATSDSDINAYNEQFF
TGTGCCACCAGTGATTCGGACATAAATGCATACAATGAGCAGTTCTTC
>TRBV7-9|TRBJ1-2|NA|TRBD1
CASSSWVRTGGEMNYGYTF
TGTGCCAGCAGCTCCTGGGTAAGGACAGGGGGCGAAATGAACTATGGCTACACCTTC
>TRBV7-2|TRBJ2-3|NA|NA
CASSLVDTQYF
TGTGCCAGCAGCTTAGTAGATACGCAGTATTTT
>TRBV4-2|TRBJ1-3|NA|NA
CASSQVGTGPFSSGNTIYF
TGTGCCAGCAGCCAAGTGGGAACAGGGCCCTTCTCCTCTGGAAACACCATATATTTT
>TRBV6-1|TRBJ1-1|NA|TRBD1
CASSEAETGTLGAFF
TGTGCCAGCAGTGAAGCCGAGACAGGGACCCTTGGAGCTTTCTTT
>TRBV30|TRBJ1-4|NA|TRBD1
CAWRGQNEKLFF
TGTGCCTGGAGGGGACAGAATGAAAAACTGTTTTTT
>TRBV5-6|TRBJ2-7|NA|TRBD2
CASRPVLAESYEQYF
TGTGCCAGCAGACCGGTACTAGCGGAGTCCTACGAGCAGTACTTC
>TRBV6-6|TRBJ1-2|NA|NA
CASSYSNGYTF
TGTGCCAGCAGTTACTCTAATGGCTACACCTTC
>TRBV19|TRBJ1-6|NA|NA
CASSSGRDNSPLHF
TGTGCCAGTAGTTCCGGGAGAGATAATTCACCCCTCCACTTT
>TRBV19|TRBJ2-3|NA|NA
CASSPGVGTDTQYF
TGTGCCAGTAGCCCCGGGGTAGGCACAGATACGCAGTATTTT
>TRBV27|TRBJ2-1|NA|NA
CASSPPGTPGNEQFF
TGTGCCAGCAGTCCTCCCGGGACTCCGGGCAATGAGCAGTTCTTC
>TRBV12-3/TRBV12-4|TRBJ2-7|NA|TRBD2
CASSLTSGHEQYF
TGTGCCAGCAGTTTGACTAGCGGACACGAGCAGTACTTC
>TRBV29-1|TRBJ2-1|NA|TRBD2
CSVLAGGSYNEQFF
TGCAGCGTTTTAGCGGGAGGCAGCTACAATGAGCAGTTCTTC
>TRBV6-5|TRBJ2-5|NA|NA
CASSSYARGSQETQYF
TGTGCCAGCAGTTCATACGCGAGAGGCTCCCAAGAGACCCAGTACTTC
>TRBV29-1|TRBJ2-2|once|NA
CSVPRVTGELFF
TGCAGCGTCCCCAGGGTGACCGGGGAGCTGTTTTTT
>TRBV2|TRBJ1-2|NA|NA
CASIALSYTF
TGTGCCAGCATCGCACTCTCCTACACCTTC
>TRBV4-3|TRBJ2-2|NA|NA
CASSQASQGTGELFF
TGCGCCAGCAGCCAAGCATCTCAAGGCACCGGGGAGCTGTTTTTT
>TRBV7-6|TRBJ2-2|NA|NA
CASSLVPGRNTGELFF
TGTGCCAGCAGCTTAGTTCCGGGGCGGAACACCGGGGAGCTGTTTTTT
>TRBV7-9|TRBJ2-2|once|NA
CASSSDDSNTGELFF
TGTGCCAGCAGCAGCGACGACTCCAACACCGGGGAGCTGTTTTTT
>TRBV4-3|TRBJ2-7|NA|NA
CASSQLAGAGEEQYF
TGCGCCAGCAGCCAATTGGCGGGAGCAGGGGAAGAGCAGTACTTC
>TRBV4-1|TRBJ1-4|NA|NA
CASSQRLTSGKATNEKLFF
TGCGCCAGCAGCCAACGTCTAACGTCGGGAAAGGCAACTAATGAAAAACTGTTTTTT
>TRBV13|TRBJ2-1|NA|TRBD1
CASSVTGDNEQFF
TGTGCCAGCAGCGTAACAGGGGACAATGAGCAGTTCTTC
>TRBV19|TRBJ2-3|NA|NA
CASSIRDTQYF
TGTGCCAGTAGTATCCGGGATACGCAGTATTTT
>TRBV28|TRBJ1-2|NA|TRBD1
CASSSRGFYGYTF
TGTGCCAGCAGTTCCAGGGGGTTCTATGGCTACACCTTC
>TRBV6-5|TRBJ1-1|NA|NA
CASSYEYNTEAFF
TGTGCCAGCAGTTACGAGTACAACACTGAAGCTTTCTTT
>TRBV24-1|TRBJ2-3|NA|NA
CATSGQAWTDTQYF
TGTGCCACCAGTGGCCAGGCGTGGACAGATACGCAGTATTTT
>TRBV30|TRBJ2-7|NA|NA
CAWSAGGTSYEQYF
TGTGCCTGGAGTGCCGGGGGCACATCCTACGAGCAGTACTTC
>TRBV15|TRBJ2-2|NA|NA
CATSRDFVNTGELFF
TGTGCCACCAGCAGAGATTTCGTGAACACCGGGGAGCTGTTTTTT
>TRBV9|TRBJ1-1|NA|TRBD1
CASSVQGAGTEAFF
TGTGCCAGCAGCGTGCAGGGGGCTGGCACTGAAGCTTTCTTT
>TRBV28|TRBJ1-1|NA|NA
CASSLGEYTEAFF
TGTGCCAGCAGCCTAGGGGAGTACACTGAAGCTTTCTTT
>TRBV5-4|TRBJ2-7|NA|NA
CASSLEAGSYEQYF
TGTGCCAGCAGCTTGGAGGCAGGGTCCTACGAGCAGTACTTC
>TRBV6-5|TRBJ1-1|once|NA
CASYRGWTTEAFF
TGTGCCAGTTATAGGGGGTGGACGACTGAAGCTTTCTTT
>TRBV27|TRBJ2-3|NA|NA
CASSRVVSDTQYF
TGTGCCAGCAGCCGGGTGGTGTCAGATACGCAGTATTTT